This T cell receptor beta chain originates from a study of T cells in Graves' hyperthyroidism and ophthalmopathy. From RNA transcripts, TCR beta CDR3 regions were amplified. HTBI primers were used for first-round RT-PCR of the TCR CDR3. TCRdb re-called the multiplex PCR reads through MiXCR, storing one row per CDR3 protein. This sample has 600,000 to 850,000 distinct CDR3 sequences; roughly a sixth occur once, and the top ten carry approximately 15%. This CDR3 comprises 15 residues. Trimming stripped 4 bases from V and 3 bases from J, with 12 bases between. The germline gives CDR1 PRHDT, CDR2 FYEKMQ (reference sequence). This clonotype was detected ten times or more.

This TCR was recovered from a woman in her 50s with Graves' hyperthyroidism that later progressed to Graves' ophthalmopathy. This rearrangement joins TRBV13 to TRBJ2-2, with D possibly matching TRBD2 (6 bases). The sequenced material came from blood. This CDR3 is CASSYRDLYTGELFF. CDR3 bases: TGTGCCAGCAGCTACCGGGACTTATACACCGGGGAGCTGTTTTTT.